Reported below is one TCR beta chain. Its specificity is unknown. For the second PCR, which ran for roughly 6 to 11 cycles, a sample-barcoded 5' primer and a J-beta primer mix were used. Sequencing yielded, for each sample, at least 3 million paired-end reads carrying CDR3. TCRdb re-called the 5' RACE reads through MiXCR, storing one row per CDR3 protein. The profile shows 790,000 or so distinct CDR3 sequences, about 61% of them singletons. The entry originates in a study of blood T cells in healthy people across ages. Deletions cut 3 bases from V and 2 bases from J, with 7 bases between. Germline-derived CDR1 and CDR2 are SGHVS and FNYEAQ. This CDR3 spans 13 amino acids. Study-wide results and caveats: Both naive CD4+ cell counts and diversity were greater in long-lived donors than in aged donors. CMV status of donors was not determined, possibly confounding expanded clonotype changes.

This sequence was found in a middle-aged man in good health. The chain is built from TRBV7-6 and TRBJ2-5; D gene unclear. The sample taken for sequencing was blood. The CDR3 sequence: CASSLKEQETQYF. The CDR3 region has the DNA TGTGCCAGCAGCTTGAAGGAGCAAGAGACCCAGTACTTC.